This T cell receptor beta chain was identified during a study of T cell repertoires in cytomegalovirus infection. Study observations and caveats: Across the ex vivo response, the dominant clonotypes were HLA-C-restricted CMV-specific TCR beta clonotypes.

Of note for this clonotype: Its antigen is not known.

TCRdb processed the reads anew with MiXCR; each CDR3 protein has one entry. The sample includes approximately 700,000 distinct CDR3 sequences, approximately 40% of them seen just once. CDR1 is SGHAT, CDR2 FQNNGV, per germline. The CDR3 loop spans 15 amino acids. Deletions cut 4 bases from V and 0 bases from J, with 11 bases between. Sequencing was done on a sample of PBMCs. V gene TRBV11-2 combines with J gene TRBJ2-3, with a possible D match to TRBD2 (5 bases). This clonotype was obtained from a human donor in good health (CMV status not recorded). Some clones in this sample may be carry-over from other donors' samples. CDR3 protein: CASSSDWISTDTQYF. The CDR3 DNA follows: TGTGCCAGCAGCTCGGACTGGATTAGCACAGATACGCAGTATTTT.